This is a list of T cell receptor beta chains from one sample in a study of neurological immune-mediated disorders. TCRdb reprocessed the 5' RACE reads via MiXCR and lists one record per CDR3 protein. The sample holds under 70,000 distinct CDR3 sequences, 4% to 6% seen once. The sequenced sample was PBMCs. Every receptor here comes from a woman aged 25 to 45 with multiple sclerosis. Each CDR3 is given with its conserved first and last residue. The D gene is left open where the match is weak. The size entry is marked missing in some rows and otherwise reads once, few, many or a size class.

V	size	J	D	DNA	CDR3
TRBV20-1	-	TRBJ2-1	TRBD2	TGCAGTGCCGTTCTAGCGGGGACTTACAATGAGCAGTTCTTC	CSAVLAGTYNEQFF
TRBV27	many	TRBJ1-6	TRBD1	TGTGCCAGCAGCCTAAACCGATTAAGGGGGCGGAATTCACCCCTCCACTTT	CASSLNRLRGRNSPLHF
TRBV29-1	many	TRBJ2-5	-	TGCAGCGTTGAAGGCCTGACAGTGGAAGAGACCCAGTACTTC	CSVEGLTVEETQYF
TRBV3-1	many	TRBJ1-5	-	TGTGCCAGCAGCCAAGGTTCTACAGGGATCAATCAGCCCCAGCATTTT	CASSQGSTGINQPQHF
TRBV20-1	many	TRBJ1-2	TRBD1	TGCAGTGCTTACTCCGGGACAGGGTACTATGGCTACACCTTC	CSAYSGTGYYGYTF
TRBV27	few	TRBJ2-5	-	TGTGCCAGCAGTTCGGCCGGACAAGAGACCCAGTACTTC	CASSSAGQETQYF
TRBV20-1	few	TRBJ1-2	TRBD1	TGCAGTTCCAGTGGACAGGGGAAGTCCCGGTCTCGCTATGGCTACACCTTC	CSSSGQGKSRSRYGYTF
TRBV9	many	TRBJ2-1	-	TGTGCCAGCAGCGTATCAGTAAACAATGAGCAGTTCTTC	CASSVSVNNEQFF
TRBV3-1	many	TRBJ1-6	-	TGTGCCAGCAGTACCGGACAAGATAATTCACCCCTCCACTTT	CASSTGQDNSPLHF
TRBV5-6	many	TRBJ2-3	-	TGTGCCAGCAGCACCCCACTAGTGGGCACAGATACGCAGTATTTT	CASSTPLVGTDTQYF
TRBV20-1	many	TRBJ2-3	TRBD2	TGCAGTGCGACCGCGGGGGGGCTGGGCACAGATACGCAGTATTTT	CSATAGGLGTDTQYF
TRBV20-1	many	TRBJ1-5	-	TGCAGTGCCAGCTACCAGGGCCGGAATCAGCCCCAGAATTTT	CSASYQGRNQPQNF
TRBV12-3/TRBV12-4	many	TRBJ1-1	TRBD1	TGTGCCAGCAGGGACAGGGGACAAGCTTTCTTT	CASRDRGQAFF
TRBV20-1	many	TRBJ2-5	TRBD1	TGCAGTGCTAAAAGACAGGGGGCTTGGGAGACCCAGTACTTC	CSAKRQGAWETQYF
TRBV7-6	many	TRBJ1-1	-	TGTGCCAGCAGCTCTGGGGTACCCACTGAAGCTTTCTTT	CASSSGVPTEAFF
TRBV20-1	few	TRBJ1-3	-	TGCAGTGCTAGAGATCTACAGGAAGACCGCTCTGGAAACACCATATATTTT	CSARDLQEDRSGNTIYF
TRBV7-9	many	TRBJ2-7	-	TGTGCCAGCAGCTTAGCTGACACCTTCGAGCAGTACTTC	CASSLADTFEQYF
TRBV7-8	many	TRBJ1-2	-	TGTGCCAGCAGCTTAGATCAGCAGCCGGCCTATGGCTACACCTTC	CASSLDQQPAYGYTF
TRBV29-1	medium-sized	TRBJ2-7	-	TGCAGCGTGTCGTTCCAGGGAGTGGGCGAGCAGTACTTC	CSVSFQGVGEQYF
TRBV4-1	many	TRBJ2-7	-	TGCGCCAGCAGCCGCCTGGACGGGCAATCCTACGAGCAGTACTTC	CASSRLDGQSYEQYF
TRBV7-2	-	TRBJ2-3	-	TGTGCCAGCAGTAGATTAAGACCTAGTAGTACAGATACGCAGTATTTT	CASSRLRPSSTDTQYF
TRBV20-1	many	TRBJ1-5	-	TGCAGTGCTGGCTCTACTCATCAGCCCCAGAATTTT	CSAGSTHQPQNF
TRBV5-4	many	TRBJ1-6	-	TGTGCCAGCAGCGTGGTGGGGGTGCATTCACCCCTCCACTTT	CASSVVGVHSPLHF
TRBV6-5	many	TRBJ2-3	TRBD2	TGTGCCAGCAGGAAGACTAGCGGGGGTGAAGGGATAGATACGCAGTATTTT	CASRKTSGGEGIDTQYF
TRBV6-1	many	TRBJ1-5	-	TGTGCCAGCGGGGCCCCCGGGAAGGGATTACTTGGATGGAGTCCCAATCAGCCCCAGCATTTT	CASGAPGKGLLGWSPNQPQHF
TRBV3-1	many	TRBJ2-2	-	TGTGCCACCGGCAGGGATACGGGGGAGCTGTTTTTT	CATGRDTGELFF
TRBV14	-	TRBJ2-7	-	TGTGCCAGCAGCCAAGACATCTACGAGCAGTACTTC	CASSQDIYEQYF
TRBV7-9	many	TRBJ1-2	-	TGTGCCAGCAGCGCCAGGGACGGAGACTATGGCTACACCTTC	CASSARDGDYGYTF
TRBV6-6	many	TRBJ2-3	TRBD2	TGTGCCAGCAGTTCTAGCGGGGGGGCCGATACGCAGTATTTT	CASSSSGGADTQYF
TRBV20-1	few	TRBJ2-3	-	TGCAGTGCTAGAGATCGGTACTCAAGTGGGGGGCCGAGCACAGATACGCAGTATTTT	CSARDRYSSGGPSTDTQYF
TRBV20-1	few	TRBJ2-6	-	TGCAGTGCTAGAGAGGTGGGCAAAACCCCCGCTTCTGGGGCCAACGTCCTGACTTTC	CSAREVGKTPASGANVLTF
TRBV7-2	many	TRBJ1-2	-	TGTGCCAGCAGCCTCCGCCGAACGTCAAGGGGCTACACCTTC	CASSLRRTSRGYTF
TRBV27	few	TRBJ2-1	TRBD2	TGTGCCAGCAGTTTGGTGGGAGCGGGGGATAATGAGCAGTTCTTC	CASSLVGAGDNEQFF
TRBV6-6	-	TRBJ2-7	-	TGTGCCAGCAGTTACCCAGGGGGGAAAGAGCAGTACTTC	CASSYPGGKEQYF
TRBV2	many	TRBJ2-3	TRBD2	TGTGCCAGCGAGTCAGCGGGGGGGCGCCCCACTCGCACAGATACGCAGTATTTT	CASESAGGRPTRTDTQYF
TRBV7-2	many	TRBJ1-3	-	TGTGCCAGCAGCCCGCCTGGGGCCGGACTTGGAAACACCATATATTTT	CASSPPGAGLGNTIYF
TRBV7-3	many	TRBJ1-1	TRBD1	TGTGCCAGCAGCCACCAGGGACAGAATCCCATTGGACGATTGAACACTGAAGCTTTCTTT	CASSHQGQNPIGRLNTEAFF
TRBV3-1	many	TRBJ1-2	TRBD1	TGTGCCAGCAGCCCGGACAGGTCCTATGGCTACACCTTC	CASSPDRSYGYTF
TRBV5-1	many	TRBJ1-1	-	TGCGCCAGCAGCTTGGGGTGGTCGAACACTGAAGCTTTCTTT	CASSLGWSNTEAFF
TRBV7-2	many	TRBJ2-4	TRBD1	TGTGCCAGCAGCAAAGGGACAGGGGTTAGGGGAAACATTCAGTACTTC	CASSKGTGVRGNIQYF
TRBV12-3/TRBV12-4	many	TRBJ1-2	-	TGTGCCAGCAAAATTAACTATGGCTACACCTTC	CASKINYGYTF
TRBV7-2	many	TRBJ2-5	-	TGTGCCAGCAGCTTATCTCTAGCCGGGGCCCAGTACTTC	CASSLSLAGAQYF
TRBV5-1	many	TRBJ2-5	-	TGCGCCAGCAGCGGGACTCCACAAGAGACCCAGTACTTC	CASSGTPQETQYF
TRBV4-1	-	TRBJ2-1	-	TGCGCCAGCAGCCAATCCGTAGAGTCAGATGAGCAGTTCTTC	CASSQSVESDEQFF
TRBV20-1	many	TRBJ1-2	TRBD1	TGCAGTGCCGAACAGGGGAATGGCTACACCTTC	CSAEQGNGYTF
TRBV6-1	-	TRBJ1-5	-	TGTGCCAGCAGTCCGATGACGGGATCGACACTGAATCAGCCCCAGAATTTT	CASSPMTGSTLNQPQNF
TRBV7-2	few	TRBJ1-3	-	TGTGCCAGCAGTCAAAGGGCAGGGGCTGGAAAAACCATATATTTT	CASSQRAGAGKTIYF
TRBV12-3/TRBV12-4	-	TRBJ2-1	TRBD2	TGTGCCAGCATGGAGAGCGGGGAAATGAGCAATGAGCAGTTCTTC	CASMESGEMSNEQFF
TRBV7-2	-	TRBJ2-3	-	TGTGCCAGCAGCGCGACCCCGGGACACCCCACAGATACGCAGTATTTT	CASSATPGHPTDTQYF
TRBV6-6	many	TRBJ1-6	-	TGTGCCAGCAGTTACCAGGCAGGGGTTTCACCCCTCCACTTT	CASSYQAGVSPLHF
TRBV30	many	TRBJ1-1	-	TGTGCCTGGAGTACACAATCCTTTGAAGCTTTCTTT	CAWSTQSFEAFF
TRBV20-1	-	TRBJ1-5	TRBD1	TGCAGTGCTCAGGACAGGGGGCATCAGCCCCAGAATTTT	CSAQDRGHQPQNF
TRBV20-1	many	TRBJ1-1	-	TGCAGTGCTAGAGGGCAGATAAACACTGAAGCTTTCTTT	CSARGQINTEAFF
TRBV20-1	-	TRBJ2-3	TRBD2	TGCAGTGCTGCGACTAGCGGGGGGGCAGATACGCAGTATTTT	CSAATSGGADTQYF